This TCR beta chain was obtained from a study of T-cell memory formation after mild COVID-19. Overall study results and limits: Clones shrinking from day 15 to 85 showed even CD4/CD8 mixes; later expanders tilted CD4+.

MiXCR was run by TCRdb on the 5' RACE reads, yielding one entry per CDR3 protein. The table records approximately 28,000 distinct CDR3 sequences, 12% of them present only once. The CDR3 spans 15 residues. Germline assignment: CDR1 LGHDT and CDR2 YNNKEL (reference sequence). The trim removed 1 base at V and 1 base at J, leaving 0 bases unmatched. This clonotype has ten or more counts. Its antigen is still unknown. The specimen was PBMCs or a T cell subset sorted from them (not recorded which). The clonotype originates from an adult woman who had mild COVID-19 (a few samples of this study predate the infection). Cell type and time point are not known. V is TRBV3-1 and J is TRBJ2-1, with 8 bases aligning to TRBD1. The CDR3 bases are TGTGCCAGCAGCCAAGGGACAGGGTCCTACAATGAGCAGTTCTTC. The encoded protein is CASSQGTGSYNEQFF.